The clone carrying this T cell receptor (beta chain) was counted at least ten times. This sample was included in a study of identical twins. TCRdb redid the calling of the 5' RACE reads with MiXCR, one entry per CDR3 protein. The table includes 500,000 to 600,000 distinct CDR3 sequences, less than 25% detected once. Germline loops: CDR1 SGDLS, CDR2 YYNGEE. V was clipped by 1 base and J by 6 bases, with 11 bases between them. CDR3 length: 13 residues. The data also belong to a second study, concerning T cells expressing NK-cell markers. From that study: Dominant NKG2C+ clonotype frequencies of about 1.0-8% of CD8+ T cells were measured in five or six donors.

Sequencing was done on a sample of CD4+ T cells sorted from blood. The V call is TRBV9, the J call TRBJ2-7; D is ambiguous. The clonotype comes from a woman younger than 30 in good health. In nucleotides, the CDR3 is TGTGCCAGCAGCGTATATGTGGGCCGCGAGCAGTACTTC. The encoded protein is CASSVYVGREQYF. The full variable domain, in which reference TRBV9 and TRBJ2-7 provide the parts outside the CDR3, is DSGVTQTPKHLITATGQRVTLRCSPRSGDLSVYWYQQSLDQGLQFLIQYYNGEERAKGNILERFSAQQFPDLHSELNLSSLELGDSALYFCASSVYVGREQYFGPGTRLTVT.